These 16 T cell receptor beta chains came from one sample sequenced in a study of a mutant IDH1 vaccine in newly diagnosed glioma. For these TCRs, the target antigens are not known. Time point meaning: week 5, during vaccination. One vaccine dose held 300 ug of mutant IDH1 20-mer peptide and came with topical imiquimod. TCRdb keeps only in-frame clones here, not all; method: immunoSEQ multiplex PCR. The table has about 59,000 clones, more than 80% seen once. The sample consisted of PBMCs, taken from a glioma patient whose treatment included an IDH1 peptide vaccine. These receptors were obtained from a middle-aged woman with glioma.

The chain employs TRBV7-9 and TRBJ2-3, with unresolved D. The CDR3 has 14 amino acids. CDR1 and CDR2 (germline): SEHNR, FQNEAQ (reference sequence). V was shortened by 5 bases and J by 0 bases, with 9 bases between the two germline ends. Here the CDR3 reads CASSVGSSTDTQYF. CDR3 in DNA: TGTGCCAGCAGCGTAGGGTCTAGCACAGATACGCAGTATTTT. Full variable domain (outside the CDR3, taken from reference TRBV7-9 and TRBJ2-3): DTGVSQNPRHKITKRGQNVTFRCDPISEHNRLYWYRQTLGQGPEFLTYFQNEAQLEKSRLLSDRFSAERPKGSFSTLEIQRTEQGDSAMYLCASSVGSSTDTQYFGPGTRLTVL.

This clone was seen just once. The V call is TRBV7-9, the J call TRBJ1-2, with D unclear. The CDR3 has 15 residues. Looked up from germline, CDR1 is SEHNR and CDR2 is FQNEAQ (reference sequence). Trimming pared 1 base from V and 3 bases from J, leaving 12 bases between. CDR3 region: CASSLGVGNYYGYTF. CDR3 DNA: TGTGCCAGCAGCTTAGGTGTAGGGAATTACTATGGCTACACCTTC. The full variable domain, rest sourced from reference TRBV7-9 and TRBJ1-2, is DTGVSQNPRHKITKRGQNVTFRCDPISEHNRLYWYRQTLGQGPEFLTYFQNEAQLEKSRLLSDRFSAERPKGSFSTLEIQRTEQGDSAMYLCASSLGVGNYYGYTFGSGTRLTVV.

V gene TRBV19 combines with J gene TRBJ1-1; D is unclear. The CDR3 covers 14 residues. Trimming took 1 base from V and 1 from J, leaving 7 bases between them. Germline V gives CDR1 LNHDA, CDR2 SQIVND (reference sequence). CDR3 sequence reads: CASSIAMGNTEAFF. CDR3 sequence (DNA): TGTGCCAGTAGTATAGCTATGGGGAACACTGAAGCTTTCTTT.

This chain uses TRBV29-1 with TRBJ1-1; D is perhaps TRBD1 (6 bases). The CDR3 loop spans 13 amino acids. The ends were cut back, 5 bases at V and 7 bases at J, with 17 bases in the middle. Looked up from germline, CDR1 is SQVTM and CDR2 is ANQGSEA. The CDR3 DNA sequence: TGCAGCGTTCTTCAGTCTCGACAGGTTGAAGCTTTCTTT. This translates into CSVLQSRQVEAFF. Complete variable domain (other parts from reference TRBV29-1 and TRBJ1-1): SAVISQKPSRDICQRGTSLTIQCQVDSQVTMMFWYRQQPGQSLTLIATANQGSEATYESGFVIDKFPISRPNLTFSTLTVSNMSPEDSSIYLCSVLQSRQVEAFFGQGTRLTVV.

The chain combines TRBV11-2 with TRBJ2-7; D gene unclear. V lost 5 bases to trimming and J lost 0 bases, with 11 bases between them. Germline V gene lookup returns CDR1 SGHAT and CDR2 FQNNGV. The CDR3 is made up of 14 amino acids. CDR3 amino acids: CASSPRLTSYEQYF. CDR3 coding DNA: TGTGCCAGCAGCCCGCGACTGACCTCCTACGAGCAGTACTTC.

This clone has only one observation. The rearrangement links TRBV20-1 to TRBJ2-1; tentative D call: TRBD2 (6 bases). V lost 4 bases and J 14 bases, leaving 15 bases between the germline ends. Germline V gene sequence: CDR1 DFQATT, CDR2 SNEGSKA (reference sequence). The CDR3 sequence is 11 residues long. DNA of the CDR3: TGCAGTGCTATCCCGGAGAGGAGGGAGTTCTTC. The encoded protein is CSAIPERREFF.

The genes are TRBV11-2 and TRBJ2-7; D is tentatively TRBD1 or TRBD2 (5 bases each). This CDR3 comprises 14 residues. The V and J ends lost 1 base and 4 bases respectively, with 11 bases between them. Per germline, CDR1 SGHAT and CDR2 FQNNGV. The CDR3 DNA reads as TGTGCCAGCAGCTTAGGGGACGGACCTTACGAGCAGTACTTC. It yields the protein CASSLGDGPYEQYF.

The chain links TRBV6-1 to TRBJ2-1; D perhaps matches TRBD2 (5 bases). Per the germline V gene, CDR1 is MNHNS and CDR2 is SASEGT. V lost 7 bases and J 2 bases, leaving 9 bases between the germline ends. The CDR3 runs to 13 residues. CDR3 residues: CASNLEAYNEQFF. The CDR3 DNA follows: TGTGCCAGCAACCTGGAGGCCTACAATGAGCAGTTCTTC.

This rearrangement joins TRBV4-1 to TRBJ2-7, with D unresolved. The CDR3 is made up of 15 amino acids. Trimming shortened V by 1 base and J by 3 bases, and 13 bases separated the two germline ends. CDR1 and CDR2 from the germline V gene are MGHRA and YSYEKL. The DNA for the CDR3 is TGCGCCAGCAGCCAAGGAACCCGATATCTCTACGAGCAGTACTTC. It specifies CASSQGTRYLYEQYF.

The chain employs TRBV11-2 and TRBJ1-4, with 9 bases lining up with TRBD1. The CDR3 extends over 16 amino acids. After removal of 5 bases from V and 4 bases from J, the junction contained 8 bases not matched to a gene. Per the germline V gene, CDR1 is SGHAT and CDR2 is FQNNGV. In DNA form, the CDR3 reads TGTGCCAGCAGCCCTCCCGGGACAGGGATTAATGAAAAACTGTTTTTT. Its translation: CASSPPGTGINEKLFF.

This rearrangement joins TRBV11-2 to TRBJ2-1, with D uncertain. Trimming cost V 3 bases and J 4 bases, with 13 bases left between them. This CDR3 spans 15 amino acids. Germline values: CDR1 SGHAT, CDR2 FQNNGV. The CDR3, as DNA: TGTGCCAGCAGCTTTGCCGGAGTCGAGTACAATGAGCAGTTCTTC. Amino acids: CASSFAGVEYNEQFF.

In DNA, the CDR3 is TGTGCCAGCAAACTTTGGTCTGCCGGGGATGGCTACAATGAGCAGTTCTTC. It translates to CASKLWSAGDGYNEQFF. This chain uses TRBV27 with TRBJ2-1; a possible D gene is TRBD2 (5 bases). CDR3 length: 17 residues. Trimming cost V 7 bases and J 3 bases, with 22 bases left between them. The germline gives CDR1 MNHEY, CDR2 SMNVEV (reference sequence).

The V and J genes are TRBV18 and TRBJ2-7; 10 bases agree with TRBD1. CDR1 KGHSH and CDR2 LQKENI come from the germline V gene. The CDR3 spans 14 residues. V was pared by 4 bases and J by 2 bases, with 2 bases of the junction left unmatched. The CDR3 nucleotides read TGTGCCAGCTCACGGACAGGGGGAACCTACGAGCAGTACTTC. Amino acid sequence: CASSRTGGTYEQYF.

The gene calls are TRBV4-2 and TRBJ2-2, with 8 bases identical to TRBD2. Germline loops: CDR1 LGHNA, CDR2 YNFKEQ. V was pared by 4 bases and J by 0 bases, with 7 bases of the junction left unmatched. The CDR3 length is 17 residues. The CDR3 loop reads CASSPGGLAANTGELFF. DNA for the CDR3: TGTGCCAGCAGCCCAGGAGGACTAGCTGCGAACACCGGGGAGCTGTTTTTT.

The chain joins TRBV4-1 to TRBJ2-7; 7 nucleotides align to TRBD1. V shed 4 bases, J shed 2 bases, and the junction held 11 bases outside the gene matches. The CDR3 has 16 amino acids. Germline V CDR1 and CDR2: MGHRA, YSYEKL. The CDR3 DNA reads TGCGCCAGCAGCCTCCTATGGACAGGTGATACCTACGAGCAGTACTTC. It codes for CASSLLWTGDTYEQYF.

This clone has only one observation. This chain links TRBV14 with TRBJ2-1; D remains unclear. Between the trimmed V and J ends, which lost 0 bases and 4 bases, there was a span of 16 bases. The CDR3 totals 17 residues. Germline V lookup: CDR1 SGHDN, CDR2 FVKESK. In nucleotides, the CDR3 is TGTGCCAGCAGCCAAGAAGGAACGGTTTCCGCATACAATGAGCAGTTCTTC. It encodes CASSQEGTVSAYNEQFF.